The rows below give T cell receptor beta chains drawn from one sample of a study of T cell changes during pregnancy in multiple sclerosis. The assay was immunoSEQ multiplex PCR, and TCRdb's table has in-frame clones only and misses some. The data hold some 70,000 clones, with 90% to 95% observed a single time. This specimen was peripheral blood, taken in the second trimester of pregnancy. Receptors were obtained from a female donor in good health, enrolled as a control in a pregnancy study. Each CDR3 is given without its conserved first and last residue.

>13|TRBV11-2
ASSSDHWDTYEQY
>12|TRBV18
ASSLGQGRPPLH
>13|TRBV5-1
ASSRTSGSTGELF
>11|TRBV6-9
ASTGAWAGGYT
>14|TRBV4-1
ASSPGDRGRSHEQF
>15|TRBV7-6
ASSLASAIDSPYEQY
>11|TRBV29-1
SVEDGVGGLDT
>12|TRBV5-4
ASSPPSGTDTQY
>13|TRBV6-5
ASSLDRAGANVLT
>11|TRBV6-4
ASSASSGTEAF
>13|TRBV6-1
ASSEASGNYNEQF
>11|TRBV6-1
ASRTTETGEQY
>13|TRBV5-1
ASSLDGTGQETQY
>14|TRBV25-1
ASSEYPREESGELF
>14|TRBV5-1
ASSLEGGRIHNEQF
>12|TRBV14
ASSPETVTDTQY
>13|TRBV5-4
ASSSPRASTDTQY
>11|TRBV19
ASSIDRATEAF
>11|TRBV5-8
ASSLSNRYGYT
>12|TRBV9
ASSPRTGDPEAF
>12|TRBV5-8
ASSFWGGNQPQH
>12|TRBV2
ASTLDSLSYEQY
>12|TRBV10-1
ASSEDRGAIEQY
>11|TRBV29-1
SVARAGHTEAF
>14|TRBV2
ASSEAGGEVNQPQH
>13|TRBV28
ASSLGGQGKDTQY
>15|TRBV5-1
ASSGGLAGGQSYEQY
>12|TRBV19
ASTPASHQETQY
>10|TRBV5-1
ASGQGLGEQY